This T cell receptor (beta chain) was identified in a study of T-cell memory formation after mild COVID-19. Across the study: In these data, TCR clusters were largely donor specific.

After 5'RACE with constant-segment primers, TCR alpha and TCR beta cDNA libraries carrying sample barcodes and UMIs were obtained. TCRdb used MiXCR to reprocess the 5' RACE reads, holding one entry per CDR3 protein. The sample lists roughly 260,000 distinct CDR3 sequences, over 15% occurring once. V dropped 5 bases and J dropped 4 bases, with 9 bases sitting between them. The CDR3 contains 13 residues. Germline V gene lookup returns CDR1 SGHAT and CDR2 FQNNGV. Findings and caveats of the study: Pre-infection memory already had some responding clones, implying cross-reactive memory joined. Whereas later expanders leaned CD4+, clones contracting day 15 to 85 showed a balanced CD4/CD8 makeup.

In its sample, this clonotype was seen many times. Its antigen is still unknown. Sequencing was performed on PBMCs or a T cell subset sorted from them (not recorded which). This receptor was obtained from a man aged 18 to 30 who had mild COVID-19 (a few samples of this study predate the infection). Cell type and time point are not known. The chain joins TRBV11-2 to TRBJ2-1; either TRBD1 or TRBD2 may fit D (5 bases each). CDR3 in DNA: TGTGCCAGCAGCCCGGGACGTTACAATGAGCAGTTCTTC. Encoded protein: CASSPGRYNEQFF.